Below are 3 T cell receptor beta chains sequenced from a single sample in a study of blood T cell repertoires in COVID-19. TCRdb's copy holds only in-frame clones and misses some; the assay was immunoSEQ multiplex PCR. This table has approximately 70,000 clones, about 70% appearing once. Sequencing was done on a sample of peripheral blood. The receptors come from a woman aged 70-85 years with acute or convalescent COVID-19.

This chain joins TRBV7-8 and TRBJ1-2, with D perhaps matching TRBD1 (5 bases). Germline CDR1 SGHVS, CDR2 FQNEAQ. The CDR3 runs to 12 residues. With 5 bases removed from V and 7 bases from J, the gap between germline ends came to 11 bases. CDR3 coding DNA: TGTGCCAGCAGCCCCTTCGGGGGTGGCTACACCTTC. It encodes CASSPFGGGYTF. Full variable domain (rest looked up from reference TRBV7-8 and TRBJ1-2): GAGVSQSPRYKVAKRGQDVALRCDPISGHVSLFWYQQALGQGPEFLTYFQNEAQLDKSGLPSDRFFAERPEGSVSTLKIQRTQQEDSAVYLCASSPFGGGYTFGSGTRLTVV.

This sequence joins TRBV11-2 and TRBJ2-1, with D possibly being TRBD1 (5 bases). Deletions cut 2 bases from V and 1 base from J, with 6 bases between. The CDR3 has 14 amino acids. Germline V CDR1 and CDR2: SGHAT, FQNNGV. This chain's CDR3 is CASSLQGSYNEQFF. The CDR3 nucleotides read TGTGCCAGCAGCTTACAGGGATCCTACAATGAGCAGTTCTTC. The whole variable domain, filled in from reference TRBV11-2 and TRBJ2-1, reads EAGVAQSPRYKIIEKRQSVAFWCNPISGHATLYWYQQILGQGPKLLIQFQNNGVVDDSQLPKDRFSAERLKGVDSTLKIQPAKLEDSAVYLCASSLQGSYNEQFFGPGTRLTVL.

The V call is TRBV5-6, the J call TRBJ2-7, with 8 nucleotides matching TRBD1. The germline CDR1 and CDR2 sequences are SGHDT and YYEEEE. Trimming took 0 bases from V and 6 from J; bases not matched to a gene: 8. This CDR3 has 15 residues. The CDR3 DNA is TGTGCCAGCAGCTTGGATACAGGGGGTTTTGGCGAGCAGTACTTC. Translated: CASSLDTGGFGEQYF.